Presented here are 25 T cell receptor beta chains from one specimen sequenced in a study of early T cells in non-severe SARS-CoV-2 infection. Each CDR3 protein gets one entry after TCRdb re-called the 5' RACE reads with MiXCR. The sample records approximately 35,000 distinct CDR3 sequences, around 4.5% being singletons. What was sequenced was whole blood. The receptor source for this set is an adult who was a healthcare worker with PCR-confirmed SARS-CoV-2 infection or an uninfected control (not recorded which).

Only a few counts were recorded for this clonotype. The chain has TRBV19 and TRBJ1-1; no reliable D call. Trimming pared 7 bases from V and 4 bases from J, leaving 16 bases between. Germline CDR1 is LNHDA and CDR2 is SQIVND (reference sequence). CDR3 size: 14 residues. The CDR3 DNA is TGTGCCAGTACCCCGACCATACGAGCCACTGAAGCTTTCTTT. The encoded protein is CASTPTIRATEAFF.

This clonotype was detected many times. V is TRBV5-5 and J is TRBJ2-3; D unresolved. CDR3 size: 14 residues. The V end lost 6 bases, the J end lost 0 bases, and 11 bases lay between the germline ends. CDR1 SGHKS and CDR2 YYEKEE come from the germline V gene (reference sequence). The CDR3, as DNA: TGTGCCAGCATCAGGACGGGCAGCACAGATACGCAGTATTTT. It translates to CASIRTGSTDTQYF.

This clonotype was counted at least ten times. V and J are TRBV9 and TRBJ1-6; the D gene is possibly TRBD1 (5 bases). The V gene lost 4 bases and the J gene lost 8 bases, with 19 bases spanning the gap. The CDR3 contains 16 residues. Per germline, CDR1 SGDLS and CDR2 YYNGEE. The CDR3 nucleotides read TGTGCCAGCAGCCCGGGACCGGGGGTGATTGATTCACCCCTCCACTTT. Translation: CASSPGPGVIDSPLHF.

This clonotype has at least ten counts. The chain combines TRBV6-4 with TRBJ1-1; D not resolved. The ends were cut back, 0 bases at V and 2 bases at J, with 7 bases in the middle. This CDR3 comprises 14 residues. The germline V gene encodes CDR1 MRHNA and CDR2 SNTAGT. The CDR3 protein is CASSDSSENTEAFF. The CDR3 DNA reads TGTGCCAGCAGTGACTCGAGCGAAAACACTGAAGCTTTCTTT.

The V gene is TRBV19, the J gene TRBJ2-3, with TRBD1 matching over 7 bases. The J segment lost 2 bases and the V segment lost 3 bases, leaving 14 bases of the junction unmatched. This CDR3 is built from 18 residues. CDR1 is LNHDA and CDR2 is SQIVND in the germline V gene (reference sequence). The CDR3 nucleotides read TGTGCCAGTAGTATCTTGGGACCCGACAGGGCCTACACAGATACGCAGTATTTT. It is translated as CASSILGPDRAYTDTQYF.

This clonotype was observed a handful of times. The CDR3 bases are TGTGCCAGCAGTTCACCCGGGACCCTCTACGAGCAGTACTTC. Residues: CASSSPGTLYEQYF. This chain joins TRBV6-5 and TRBJ2-7; D possibly uses TRBD1 or TRBD2 (5 bases each). Germline loops: CDR1 MNHEY, CDR2 SVGAGI. Trimming stripped 4 bases from V and 3 bases from J, with 13 bases between. CDR3 length equals 14 residues.

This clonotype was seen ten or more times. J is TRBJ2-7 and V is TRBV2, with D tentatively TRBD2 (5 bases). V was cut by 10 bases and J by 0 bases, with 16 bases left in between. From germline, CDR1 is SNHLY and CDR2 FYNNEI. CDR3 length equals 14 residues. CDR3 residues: CATLTETTSYEQYF. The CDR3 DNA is TGTGCCACCTTGACTGAGACTACCTCCTACGAGCAGTACTTC. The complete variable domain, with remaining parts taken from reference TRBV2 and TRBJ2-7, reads EPEVTQTPSHQVTQMGQEVILRCVPISNHLYFYWYRQILGQKVEFLVSFYNNEISEKSEIFDDQFSVERPDGSNFTLKIRSTKLEDSAMYFCATLTETTSYEQYFGPGTRLTVT.

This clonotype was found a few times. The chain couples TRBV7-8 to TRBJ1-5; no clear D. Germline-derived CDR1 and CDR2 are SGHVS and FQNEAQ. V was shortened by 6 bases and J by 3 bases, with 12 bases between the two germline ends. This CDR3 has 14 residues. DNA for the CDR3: TGTGCCAGCAGGGTGGACGAGGTCAATCAGCCCCAGCATTTT. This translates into CASRVDEVNQPQHF.

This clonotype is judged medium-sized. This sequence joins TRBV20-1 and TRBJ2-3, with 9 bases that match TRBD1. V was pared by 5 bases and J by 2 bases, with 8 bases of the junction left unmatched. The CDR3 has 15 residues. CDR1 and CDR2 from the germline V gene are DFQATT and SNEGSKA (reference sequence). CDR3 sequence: CSARLGTGTTDTQYF. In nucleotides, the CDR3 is TGCAGTGCTCGCCTGGGGACAGGGACCACAGATACGCAGTATTTT.

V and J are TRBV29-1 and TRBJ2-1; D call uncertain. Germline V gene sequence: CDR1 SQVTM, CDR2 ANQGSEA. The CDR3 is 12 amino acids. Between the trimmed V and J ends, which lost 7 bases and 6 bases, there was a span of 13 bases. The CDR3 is CSATLPGNEQFF. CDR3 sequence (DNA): TGCAGCGCAACCCTCCCCGGCAATGAGCAGTTCTTC.

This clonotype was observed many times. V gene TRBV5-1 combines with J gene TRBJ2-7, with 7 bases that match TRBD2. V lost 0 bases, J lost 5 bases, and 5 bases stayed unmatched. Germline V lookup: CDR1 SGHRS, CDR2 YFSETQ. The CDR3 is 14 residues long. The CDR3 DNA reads TGCGCCAGCAGCTTGGGAGTCCGGGGGGACGAGCAGTACTTC. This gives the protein CASSLGVRGDEQYF.

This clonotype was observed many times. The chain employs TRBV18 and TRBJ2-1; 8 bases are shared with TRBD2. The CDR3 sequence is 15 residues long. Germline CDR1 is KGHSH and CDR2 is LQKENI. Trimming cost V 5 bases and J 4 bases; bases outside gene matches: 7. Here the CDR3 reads CASSSTSAVYNEQFF. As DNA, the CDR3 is TGTGCCAGCTCATCGACTAGCGCCGTTTACAATGAGCAGTTCTTC.

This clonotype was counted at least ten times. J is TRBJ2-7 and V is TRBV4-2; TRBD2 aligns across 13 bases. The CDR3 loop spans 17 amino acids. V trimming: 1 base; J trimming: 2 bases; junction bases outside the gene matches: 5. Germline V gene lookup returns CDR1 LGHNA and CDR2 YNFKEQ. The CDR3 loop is CASSQGLAGGGAYEQYF. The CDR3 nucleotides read TGTGCCAGCAGCCAAGGACTAGCGGGGGGCGGGGCCTACGAGCAGTACTTC.

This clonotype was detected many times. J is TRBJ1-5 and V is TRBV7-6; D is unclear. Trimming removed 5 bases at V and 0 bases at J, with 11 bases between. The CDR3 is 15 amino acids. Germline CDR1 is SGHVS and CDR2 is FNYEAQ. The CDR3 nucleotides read TGTGCCAGCAGCGTGGGGTCCGGTAGCAATCAGCCCCAGCATTTT. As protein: CASSVGSGSNQPQHF.

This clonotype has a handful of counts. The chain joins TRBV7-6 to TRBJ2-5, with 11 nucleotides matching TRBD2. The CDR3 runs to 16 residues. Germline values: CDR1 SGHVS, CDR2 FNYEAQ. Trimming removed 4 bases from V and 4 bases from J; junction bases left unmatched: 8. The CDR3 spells CASSSIAGGPRETQYF. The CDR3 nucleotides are TGTGCCAGCAGCTCTATAGCGGGGGGGCCTCGAGAGACCCAGTACTTC. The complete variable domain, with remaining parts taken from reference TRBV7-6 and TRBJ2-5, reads GAGVSQSPRYKVTKRGQDVALRCDPISGHVSLYWYRQALGQGPEFLTYFNYEAQQDKSGLPNDRFSAERPEGSISTLTIQRTEQRDSAMYRCASSSIAGGPRETQYFGPGTRLLVL.

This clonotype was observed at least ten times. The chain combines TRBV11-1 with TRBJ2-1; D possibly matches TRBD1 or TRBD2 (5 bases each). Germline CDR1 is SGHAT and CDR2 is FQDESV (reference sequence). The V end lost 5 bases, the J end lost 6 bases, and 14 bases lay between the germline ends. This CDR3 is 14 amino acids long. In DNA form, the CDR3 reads TGTGCCAGCAGCCGTGTGGGGACGCGCAATGAGCAGTTCTTC. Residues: CASSRVGTRNEQFF. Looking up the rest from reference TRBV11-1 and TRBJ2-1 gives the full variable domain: EAEVAQSPRYKITEKSQAVAFWCDPISGHATLYWYRQILGQGPELLVQFQDESVVDDSQLPKDRFSAERLKGVDSTLKIQPAELGDSAMYLCASSRVGTRNEQFFGPGTRLTVL.

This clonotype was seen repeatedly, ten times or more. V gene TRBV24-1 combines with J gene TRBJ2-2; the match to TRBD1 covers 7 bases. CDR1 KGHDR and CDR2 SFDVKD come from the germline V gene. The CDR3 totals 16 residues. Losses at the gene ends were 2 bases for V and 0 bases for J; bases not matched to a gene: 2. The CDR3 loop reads CATSDWQGANTGELFF. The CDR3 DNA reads TGTGCCACCAGTGATTGGCAGGGGGCGAACACCGGGGAGCTGTTTTTT.

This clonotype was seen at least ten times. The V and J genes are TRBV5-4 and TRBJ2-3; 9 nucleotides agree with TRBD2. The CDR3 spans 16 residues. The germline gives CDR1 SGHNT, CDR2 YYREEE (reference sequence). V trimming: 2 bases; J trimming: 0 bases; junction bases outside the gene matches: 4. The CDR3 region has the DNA TGTGCCAGCAGCTTCAAAGCGGGGGGTAGCACAGATACGCAGTATTTT. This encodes CASSFKAGGSTDTQYF. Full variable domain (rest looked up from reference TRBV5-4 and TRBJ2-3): ETGVTQSPTHLIKTRGQQVTLRCSSQSGHNTVSWYQQALGQGPQFIFQYYREEENGRGNFPPRFSGLQFPNYSSELNVNALELDDSALYLCASSFKAGGSTDTQYFGPGTRLTVL.

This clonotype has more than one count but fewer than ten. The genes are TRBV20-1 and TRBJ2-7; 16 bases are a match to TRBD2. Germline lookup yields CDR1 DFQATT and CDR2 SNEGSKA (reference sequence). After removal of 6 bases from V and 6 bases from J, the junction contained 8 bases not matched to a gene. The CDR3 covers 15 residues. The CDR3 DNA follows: TGCAGTGCGAGTGGGACTAGCGGGGGGGCATCCGAGCAGTACTTC. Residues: CSASGTSGGASEQYF.

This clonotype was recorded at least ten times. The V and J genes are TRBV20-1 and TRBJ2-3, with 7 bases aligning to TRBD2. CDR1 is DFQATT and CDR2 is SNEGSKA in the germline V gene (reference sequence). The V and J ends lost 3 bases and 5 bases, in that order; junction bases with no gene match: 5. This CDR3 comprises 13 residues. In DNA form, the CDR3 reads TGCAGTGCTAGGGGCCGGGAGGTAGATACGCAGTATTTT. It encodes CSARGREVDTQYF.

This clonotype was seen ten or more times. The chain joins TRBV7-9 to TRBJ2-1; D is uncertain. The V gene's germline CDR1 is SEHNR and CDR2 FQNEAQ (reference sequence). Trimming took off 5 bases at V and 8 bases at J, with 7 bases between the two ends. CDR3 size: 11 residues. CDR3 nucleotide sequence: TGTGCCAGCAGCCCCGGTGATGAGCAGTTCTTC. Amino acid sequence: CASSPGDEQFF.

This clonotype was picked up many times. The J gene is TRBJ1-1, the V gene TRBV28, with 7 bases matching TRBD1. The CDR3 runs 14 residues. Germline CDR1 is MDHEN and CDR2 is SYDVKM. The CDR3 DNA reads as TGTGCACTAAGAGGGACAGATTGGGGAACTGAAGCTTTCTTT. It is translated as CALRGTDWGTEAFF.

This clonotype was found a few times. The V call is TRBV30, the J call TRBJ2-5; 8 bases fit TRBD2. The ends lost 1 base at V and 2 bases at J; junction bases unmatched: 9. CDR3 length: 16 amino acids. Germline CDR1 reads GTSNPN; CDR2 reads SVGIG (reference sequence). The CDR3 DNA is TGTGCCTGGAGTGCCGCTACTAAGCGGGGGCAAGAGACCCAGTACTTC. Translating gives CAWSAATKRGQETQYF.

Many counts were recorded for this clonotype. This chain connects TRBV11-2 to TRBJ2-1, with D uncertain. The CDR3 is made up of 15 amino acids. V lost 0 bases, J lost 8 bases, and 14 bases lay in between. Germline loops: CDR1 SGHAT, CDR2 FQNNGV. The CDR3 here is CASSLDIPSGHEQFF. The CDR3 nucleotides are TGTGCCAGCAGCTTAGATATCCCATCAGGACATGAGCAGTTCTTC.

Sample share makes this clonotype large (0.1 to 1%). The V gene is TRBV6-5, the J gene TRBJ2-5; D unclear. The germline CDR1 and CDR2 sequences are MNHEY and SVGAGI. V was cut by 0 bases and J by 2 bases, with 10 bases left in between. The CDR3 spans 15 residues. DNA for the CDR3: TGTGCCAGCAGTTACTCGACCCTTGGGCAAGAGACCCAGTACTTC. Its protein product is CASSYSTLGQETQYF.